What follows is one TCR beta chain and its context. As yet, its antigen is unknown. Here immunoSEQ multiplex PCR was the method, and the copy in TCRdb shows in-frame clones only, minus some. The sample lists under 120,000 clones, more than 85% occurring once. This sample was taken from a study of identifying expanded T cells in peripheral blood. The CDR3 loop spans 16 amino acids. V gave up 2 bases and J gave up 4 bases, with 15 bases separating them. Per germline, CDR1 SGHDT and CDR2 YYEEEE. Healthy donors had no documented immune events, such as infections, while sampled. Findings and limits, study-wide: Variance in clone template counts between roughly 2-week samples significantly increased with total template count across all healthy donors. Technical replicates showed approximately 1.2 changed clones; about two weeks roughly 16; four weeks 19.

The chain joins TRBV5-6 to TRBJ1-4; D ambiguous. The sequence came from a person between 18 and 75 years old in good health. Sequenced sample: blood. For the CDR3, the DNA is TGTGCCAGCAGCTTCACAACAGAGGCGAGTAATGAAAAACTGTTTTTT. Translation gives CASSFTTEASNEKLFF.